This T cell receptor beta chain is drawn from a study of human T cells and chemical hapten exposure. As to time point: patch test 1, 2 weeks after DPC sensitization. Treatment in this sample: therapeutic diphenylcyclopropenone sensitization with weekly scalp DPC. Germline CDR1 SGDLS, CDR2 YYNGEE. This CDR3 spans 16 amino acids. The V gene end was trimmed by 5 bases and the J gene end by 4 bases; junction bases not matched to a gene: 11. MiXCR was run by TCRdb on the RACE reads, yielding one entry per CDR3 protein. Among tens of thousands of distinct CDR3 sequences listed, 7.5% to 10% were seen once. This TCR came from a woman between 40 and 55 years old with alopecia areata. Some clones in this sample may be carry-over from other donors' samples. Sequencing used whole blood, obtained in connection with sensitization to the hapten diphenylcyclopropenone (DPC). The genes are TRBV9 and TRBJ2-1, with 8 bases lining up with TRBD1. The CDR3 bases are TGTGCCAGCAGTTACCGGGCAACAGGGGGATACAATGAGCAGTTCTTC. It yields the protein CASSYRATGGYNEQFF.